These T cell receptor beta chains were read from a single sample in a study of blood T cell repertoires in COVID-19. Sequencing used immunoSEQ multiplex PCR; TCRdb keeps in-frame clones, though not all of them. The data show tens of thousands of clones, about nine tenths seen once. Sequencing was done on a sample of peripheral blood. These receptors were obtained from a human donor in a cohort sampled during active COVID-19. CDR3s include the opening cysteine and the closing phenylalanine or tryptophan. The D gene is left open where the match is weak. Size tells how often a clone was seen (once, few, many) or the class of an expanded clone, and some rows leave it out.

TRBV10-3	NA	TRBJ2-1	TRBD2	CAIRPGLAGTNEQFF	TGTGCCATCAGACCGGGACTAGCGGGGACGAATGAGCAGTTCTTC
TRBV7-2	NA	TRBJ2-1	TRBD2	CASSSPTGTRYYNEQFF	TGTGCCAGCAGCTCCCCCACCGGGACTAGATACTACAATGAGCAGTTCTTC
TRBV7-2	NA	TRBJ1-1	TRBD1	CASSLGPIKGARAEAFF	TGTGCCAGCAGCTTAGGGCCAATTAAGGGGGCGCGGGCTGAAGCTTTCTTT
TRBV4-3	NA	TRBJ2-2	NA	CASSPSFSRDTGELFF	TGCGCCAGCAGCCCTTCTTTTAGCAGGGACACCGGGGAGCTGTTTTTT
TRBV10-3	NA	TRBJ2-1	TRBD2	CAISGASGEKDNEQFF	TGTGCCATCAGTGGGGCTAGCGGGGAAAAAGACAATGAGCAGTTCTTC
TRBV3-1/TRBV3-2	NA	TRBJ2-5	TRBD1	CASSLGTAQETQYF	TGTGCCAGCAGCCTAGGGACAGCGCAAGAGACCCAGTACTTC
TRBV2	NA	TRBJ2-7	NA	CASTQAGNEQYF	TGTGCCAGCACCCAGGCAGGGAACGAGCAGTACTTC
TRBV5-4	NA	TRBJ2-5	NA	CASSSGGTNQETQYF	TGTGCCAGCAGCTCCGGGGGGACAAACCAAGAGACCCAGTACTTC
TRBV7-2	NA	TRBJ2-3	NA	CASSPYSPVTDTQYF	TGTGCCAGCAGCCCATACTCTCCCGTCACAGATACGCAGTATTTT
TRBV5-5	NA	TRBJ1-2	TRBD1	CASSLKGQGVWYGYTF	TGTGCCAGCAGCTTGAAGGGACAGGGGGTTTGGTATGGCTACACCTTC
TRBV5-5	NA	TRBJ2-7	NA	CASSLAPGLPYEQYF	TGTGCCAGCAGCTTGGCACCAGGGCTACCCTACGAGCAGTACTTC
TRBV5-6	NA	TRBJ2-1	NA	CASTLTGSLEQFF	TGTGCCAGCACCCTGACAGGTTCGCTAGAGCAGTTCTTC
TRBV28	NA	TRBJ2-1	NA	CASSPYNEQFF	TGTGCCAGCAGTCCATACAATGAGCAGTTCTTC
TRBV6-2/TRBV6-3	NA	TRBJ2-7	NA	CASSYLTRYEQYF	TGTGCCAGCAGTTACCTCACTAGATACGAGCAGTACTTC
TRBV6-5	once	TRBJ2-7	NA	CASRTTSLSSYEQYF	TGTGCCAGCAGAACGACAAGTCTGAGCTCCTACGAGCAGTACTTC
TRBV7-3	NA	TRBJ2-1	NA	CASSFRDTTEQFF	TGTGCCAGCAGCTTTAGGGACACCACTGAGCAGTTCTTC
TRBV2	NA	TRBJ2-4	NA	CASSETLGGLAKNIQYF	TGTGCCAGCAGTGAAACCCTGGGGGGTCTGGCCAAAAACATTCAGTACTTC
TRBV25-1	few	TRBJ1-2	NA	CASSEWGGGNYGYTF	TGTGCCAGCAGTGAATGGGGGGGAGGTAACTATGGCTACACCTTC
TRBV11-3	NA	TRBJ2-1	NA	CASSLGSNNEQFF	TGTGCCAGCAGCTTAGGTAGCAACAATGAGCAGTTCTTC
TRBV7-2	NA	TRBJ1-6	NA	CASSRTAQGSPLHF	TGTGCCAGCAGCAGGACGGCCCAGGGATCACCCCTCCACTTT
TRBV6-6	once	TRBJ1-2	TRBD1	CASSIDRQGATF	TGTGCCAGCAGTATCGACCGACAGGGGGCAACCTTC
TRBV19	NA	TRBJ2-7	NA	CASREGTVTYEQYF	TGTGCCAGTAGGGAGGGGACAGTAACCTACGAGCAGTACTTC
TRBV6-2/TRBV6-3	few	TRBJ2-1	NA	CASSYSGGDYNEQFF	TGTGCCAGCAGTTACTCAGGGGGGGATTACAATGAGCAGTTCTTC
TRBV19	NA	TRBJ1-1	NA	CASSGDTEAFF	TGTGCCAGTAGCGGAGACACTGAAGCTTTCTTT
TRBV6-5	NA	TRBJ2-1	TRBD2	CASNLAGTSYNEQFF	TGTGCCAGCAACCTAGCGGGGACCTCCTACAATGAGCAGTTCTTC
TRBV6-5	NA	TRBJ1-5	NA	CASRQQGSIQHF	TGTGCCAGCAGGCAACAGGGTTCGATCCAGCATTTT
TRBV10-2	once	TRBJ2-7	TRBD2	CASLSGTTQYEQYF	TGCGCCAGCTTATCCGGGACTACTCAATACGAGCAGTACTTC
TRBV18	NA	TRBJ2-7	NA	CASTTGLSYEQYF	TGTGCCAGCACTACTGGTCTATCCTACGAGCAGTACTTC
TRBV2	NA	TRBJ1-5	NA	CASSSSSLSNQPQHF	TGTGCCAGCAGCTCGAGTTCTCTTAGCAATCAGCCCCAGCATTTT
TRBV11-2	NA	TRBJ2-3	TRBD2	CASSLDRGGAQYF	TGTGCCAGCAGCTTAGATCGGGGGGGGGCACAGTATTTT
TRBV19	once	TRBJ1-5	NA	CASSMGPLQPQHF	TGTGCCAGTAGTATGGGCCCTCTGCAGCCCCAGCATTTT
TRBV11-3	NA	TRBJ2-7	TRBD2	CASRKVAGSPAYEQYF	TGTGCCAGCAGAAAGGTAGCGGGCTCACCGGCCTACGAGCAGTACTTC
TRBV30	NA	TRBJ1-2	TRBD1	CALRTGANNYGYTF	TGTGCCCTAAGGACAGGGGCAAACAACTATGGCTACACCTTC
TRBV12-3/TRBV12-4	NA	TRBJ2-7	NA	CWCGQGLYEQYF	TGTTGGTGTGGGCAGGGACTCTACGAGCAGTACTTC
TRBV2	NA	TRBJ2-1	NA	CASSEVGRFNEQFF	TGTGCCAGCAGTGAAGTTGGTAGATTCAATGAGCAGTTCTTC
TRBV7-2	few	TRBJ1-1	NA	CASSLVRDTEAFF	TGTGCCAGCAGCTTAGTCAGGGACACTGAAGCTTTCTTT
TRBV25-1	NA	TRBJ2-3	NA	CASRGGAADTQYF	TGTGCCAGCAGGGGGGGGGCTGCAGATACGCAGTATTTT
TRBV9	NA	TRBJ2-2	TRBD2	CASSVGGRAGTGELFF	TGTGCCAGCAGCGTAGGCGGGAGGGCTGGGACCGGGGAGCTGTTTTTT
TRBV7-9	NA	TRBJ2-7	NA	CASSLSPAGGSEQYF	TGTGCCAGCAGCTTATCCCCCGCCGGAGGGAGCGAGCAGTACTTC
TRBV27	NA	TRBJ1-6	TRBD1	CASSLGGQGFLSPLHF	TGTGCCAGCAGTTTGGGGGGACAGGGGTTTCTTTCACCCCTCCACTTT
TRBV6-5	NA	TRBJ1-1	TRBD1	CASRSQGASTEAFF	TGTGCCAGCAGGTCACAGGGGGCATCGACTGAAGCTTTCTTT
TRBV7-2	NA	TRBJ2-1	TRBD1	CASSSPGQTLNEQFF	TGTGCCAGCAGCTCCCCGGGACAGACTCTAAATGAGCAGTTCTTC
TRBV19	NA	TRBJ1-5	TRBD1	CASSETGVQPQHF	TGTGCCAGTAGTGAAACAGGGGTTCAGCCCCAGCATTTT
TRBV7-3	NA	TRBJ2-7	TRBD2	CASSLTTSGRSEQYF	TGTGCCAGCAGCTTAACGACTAGCGGGAGGTCCGAGCAGTACTTC
TRBV5-1	NA	TRBJ1-3	TRBD1	CASSTTGGSLNTIYF	TGCGCCAGCAGCACAACAGGGGGGTCTCTAAACACCATATATTTT
TRBV5-1	NA	TRBJ2-1	NA	CASKSISYNEQFF	TGCGCCAGCAAGAGTATCTCCTACAATGAGCAGTTCTTC
TRBV14	NA	TRBJ2-2	TRBD1	CASSLDRGYTGELFF	TGTGCCAGCAGCCTGGACAGGGGCTACACCGGGGAGCTGTTTTTT
TRBV2	NA	TRBJ1-5	NA	CASSPRLTDYQPQHF	TGTGCCAGCAGTCCGAGATTGACAGACTATCAGCCCCAGCATTTT